The 30 T cell receptor beta chains below all came from one sample that was sequenced in a study of T cells after posttransplantation cyclophosphamide. This table comes from immunoSEQ multiplex PCR, and its TCRdb copy is limited to in-frame clones, with some not included. The sample presents under 45,000 clones, none singletons. Sequencing used PBMCs. These receptors originate from a man younger than 40 in good health and a related stem cell transplant donor.

This clone was seen many times. The chain is built from TRBV2 and TRBJ1-2, with 8 bases matching TRBD1. Germline CDR1 and CDR2: SNHLY and FYNNEI. The CDR3 extends over 14 amino acids. V shed 6 bases and J 5 bases; nucleotides not matched to a gene: 8. The CDR3 sequence: CASSLDRGGYGYTF. The CDR3 nucleotides read TGTGCCAGCAGCCTAGACAGGGGCGGATATGGCTACACCTTC.

This clone was detected ten times or more. This chain joins TRBV9 and TRBJ1-3, with D possibly being TRBD1 (6 bases). The CDR3 length is 14 residues. V was cut by 3 bases and J by 5 bases, with 12 bases left in between. The germline CDR1 and CDR2 sequences are SGDLS and YYNGEE. The CDR3 nucleotides are TGTGCCAGCAGCGCATGGACAGCCCGAAACACCATATATTTT. This encodes CASSAWTARNTIYF.

This clone was observed many times. The chain carries TRBV12-3 or TRBV12-4 and TRBJ1-1, with a tentative D call TRBD1 (5 bases). Trimming took off 4 bases at V and 9 bases at J, with 15 bases between the two ends. This CDR3 spans 13 amino acids. Written as DNA, the CDR3 is TGTGCCAGCAGTTACAACCCGGAGGGGCAAGCTTTCTTT. Residues: CASSYNPEGQAFF.

This clone was detected ten times or more. The chain links TRBV2 to TRBJ2-5, with 7 bases that match TRBD1. CDR1 and CDR2 (germline): SNHLY, FYNNEI. Trimming removed 6 bases from V and 5 bases from J; junction bases left unmatched: 9. This CDR3 comprises 14 residues. CDR3 loop: CASRENRGGETQYF. CDR3 in DNA: TGTGCCAGCAGGGAAAACAGGGGCGGGGAGACCCAGTACTTC.

This clone was seen at least ten times. This chain uses TRBV6-2 or TRBV6-3 with TRBJ2-6, with D tentatively TRBD1 (6 bases). Per germline, CDR1 MNHEY and CDR2 SVGEGT. Trimming took off 6 bases at V and 4 bases at J, with 13 bases between the two ends. The CDR3 is 15 residues long. The CDR3 region is CASSPPGDGANVLTF. The CDR3 DNA reads as TGTGCCAGCAGCCCCCCAGGGGACGGGGCCAACGTCCTGACTTTC.

Ten or more counts support this clone. The chain couples TRBV18 to TRBJ1-2; 7 nucleotides line up with TRBD1. The CDR3 extends over 15 amino acids. Trimming removed 3 bases from V and 6 bases from J; junction bases left unmatched: 10. Germline V lookup: CDR1 KGHSH, CDR2 LQKENI. In nucleotides, the CDR3 is TGTGCCAGCTCACCCCTAGGACAGGTGGGGGATGGCTACACCTTC. This gives the protein CASSPLGQVGDGYTF.

The sample holds many counts of this clone. The V and J genes are TRBV4-2 and TRBJ2-1; a weak D match, TRBD1 (6 bases). The CDR3 has 15 residues. V dropped 0 bases and J dropped 5 bases, with 11 bases sitting between them. CDR1 LGHNA and CDR2 YNFKEQ come from the germline V gene. CDR3 residues: CASSQDRGQHNEQFF. The CDR3 DNA reads as TGTGCCAGCAGCCAAGACAGGGGTCAACACAATGAGCAGTTCTTC.

This clone has a count of ten or more. The chain uses TRBV19 and TRBJ1-1; 8 positions match TRBD1. The germline V gene has CDR1 LNHDA and CDR2 SQIVND (reference sequence). V lost 7 bases, J lost 7 bases, and 11 bases stayed unmatched. The CDR3 has 14 amino acids. The CDR3 DNA reads as TGTGCCAGTACTAGGGGGGCAGGGGGCGTTGAAGCTTTCTTT. Translation: CASTRGAGGVEAFF.

This clone was seen ten or more times. V is TRBV7-3 and J is TRBJ2-7, with TRBD2 identical over 7 bases. Germline V gene sequence: CDR1 SGHTA, CDR2 FQGTGA. After removal of 5 bases from V and 0 bases from J, the junction contained 7 bases not matched to a gene. This CDR3 comprises 15 residues. CDR3 in amino acids: CASSRFGGSSYEQYF. In nucleotides, the CDR3 is TGTGCCAGCAGCCGATTCGGGGGGTCCTCCTACGAGCAGTACTTC. The full variable domain, with the rest looked up from reference TRBV7-3 and TRBJ2-7, is GAGVSQTPSNKVTEKGKYVELRCDPISGHTALYWYRQSLGQGPEFLIYFQGTGAADDSGLPNDRFFAVRPEGSVSTLKIQRTERGDSAVYLCASSRFGGSSYEQYFGPGTRLTVT.

This clone was recorded many times. The V gene is TRBV7-9, the J gene TRBJ2-7; D remains ambiguous. Trimming left V 2 bases short and J 7 bases short, with 12 bases between. The CDR3 totals 13 residues. The V gene's germline CDR1 is SEHNR and CDR2 FQNEAQ (reference sequence). The CDR3 DNA is TGTGCCAGCAGCTTATCCCTATTTGAGGAGCAGTACTTC. This codes for CASSLSLFEEQYF.

V gene TRBV9 combines with J gene TRBJ2-5, with TRBD2 identical over 15 bases. The V and J ends lost 0 bases and 4 bases, in that order; junction bases with no gene match: 13. The CDR3 sequence is 20 residues long. Germline V lookup: CDR1 SGDLS, CDR2 YYNGEE. The chain's CDR3 is CASSVGRTGLAGGGGETQYF. CDR3 in DNA: TGTGCCAGCAGCGTAGGCAGGACGGGACTAGCGGGGGGCGGAGGAGAGACCCAGTACTTC.

As for this clone: A much larger clonotype is one base distant, so this may be a read error. V usage is TRBV5-1 and J usage is TRBJ2-7; D perhaps matches TRBD1 (5 bases). Germline CDR1 reads SGHRS; CDR2 reads YFSETQ. This CDR3 spans 13 amino acids. The CDR3 coding sequence is TGCGCCAGCAGCTCAACAGGTAGCTACCAGCAGTACTTC. Protein sequence: CASSSTGSYQQYF.

This clone appeared a few times. This chain joins TRBV24-1 and TRBJ2-5, with 7 nucleotides matching TRBD1. The CDR3 length is 14 residues. Losses at the gene ends were 5 bases for V and 0 bases for J; bases not matched to a gene: 2. The germline V gene has CDR1 KGHDR and CDR2 SFDVKD. The CDR3 bases are TGTGCCACCAGTGCCACAGGGGACCAAGAGACCCAGTACTTC. Translation gives CATSATGDQETQYF.

This clone was recorded many times. Within the sample, other DNA sequences also encode this same CDR3. The rearrangement joins TRBV5-4 to TRBJ2-3; 7 bases agree with TRBD1. Germline lookup yields CDR1 SGHNT and CDR2 YYREEE (reference sequence). The CDR3 spans 12 residues. V shed 5 bases and J 9 bases; nucleotides not matched to a gene: 6. CDR3 DNA sequence: TGTGCCAGCAGTTTACAGGGGCAAACGCAGTATTTT. Translation: CASSLQGQTQYF.

V usage is TRBV6-2 or TRBV6-3 and J usage is TRBJ2-1, with 7 bases aligning to TRBD2. CDR1 and CDR2 (germline): MNHEY, SVGEGT. The CDR3 has 15 residues. V lost 6 bases, J lost 4 bases, and 9 bases stayed unmatched. The CDR3 coding sequence is TGTGCCAGCAGCCGACCGGGACTACGTTACAATGAGCAGTTCTTC. It encodes CASSRPGLRYNEQFF.

This clone came up many times. V is TRBV12-3 or TRBV12-4 and J is TRBJ2-2, with D possibly matching TRBD1 (7 bases). Trimming shortened V by 6 bases and J by 5 bases, and 22 bases separated the two germline ends. The CDR3 spans 17 residues. CDR3 sequence: CASSGGGVSPWTGELFF. CDR3 in DNA: TGTGCCAGCAGCGGAGGGGGCGTATCCCCGTGGACCGGGGAGCTGTTTTTT.

This clone occurred many times. V gene TRBV7-9 combines with J gene TRBJ2-7, with 9 bases matching TRBD1. The CDR3 has 15 amino acids. Germline V gene data show CDR1 as SEHNR and CDR2 as FQNEAQ (reference sequence). The trim removed 1 base at V and 4 bases at J, leaving 5 bases unmatched. Here the CDR3 reads CASSLGSGQGYEQYF. The CDR3 coding sequence is TGTGCCAGCAGCTTAGGTTCGGGACAGGGATACGAGCAGTACTTC. The full variable domain, with the rest looked up from reference TRBV7-9 and TRBJ2-7, is DTGVSQNPRHKITKRGQNVTFRCDPISEHNRLYWYRQTLGQGPEFLTYFQNEAQLEKSRLLSDRFSAERPKGSFSTLEIQRTEQGDSAMYLCASSLGSGQGYEQYFGPGTRLTVT.

The table lists this clone with many counts. The V and J genes are TRBV2 and TRBJ2-7; 9 bases align to TRBD1. The CDR3 consists of 14 residues. V lost 7 bases and J lost 4; bases outside the gene matches: 8. Germline V gene sequence: CDR1 SNHLY, CDR2 FYNNEI. CDR3 sequence (DNA): TGTGCCAGCAAACCGGGACAGGGATCATACGAGCAGTACTTC. Translated, it gives CASKPGQGSYEQYF.

This clone was detected ten times or more. The chain links TRBV20-1 to TRBJ2-5, with D unresolved. This CDR3 contains 10 residues. Germline V gene sequence: CDR1 DFQATT, CDR2 SNEGSKA (reference sequence). Trimming took 6 bases from V and 5 from J, leaving 7 bases between them. The CDR3 is CSATGETQYF. CDR3 bases: TGCAGTGCCACCGGGGAGACCCAGTACTTC.

This clone was observed at least ten times. The CDR3 DNA is TGCGCCAGCAGCACAGGACAGGGAGATGGCTACACCTTC. This encodes CASSTGQGDGYTF. The chain uses TRBV5-1 and TRBJ1-2; TRBD1 agrees at 8 bases. CDR1 and CDR2 from the germline V gene are SGHRS and YFSETQ. This CDR3 is 13 amino acids long. The V and J ends lost 4 bases and 6 bases, in that order; junction bases with no gene match: 5.

This clone occurred many times. The V and J genes are TRBV7-9 and TRBJ2-2; perhaps TRBD2 as D (6 bases). The CDR3 extends over 13 amino acids. The V and J ends lost 4 bases and 3 bases respectively, with 6 bases between them. Germline CDR1 is SEHNR and CDR2 is FQNEAQ (reference sequence). CDR3 region: CASSWGDTGELFF. The CDR3 DNA follows: TGTGCCAGCAGCTGGGGGGACACCGGGGAGCTGTTTTTT.

This clone was recorded many times. The CDR3 DNA reads TGCGCCAGCAGCTTGTTTTCTAGCCCCCCCACAGATACGCAGTATTTT. It encodes CASSLFSSPPTDTQYF. The chain recombines TRBV5-1 with TRBJ2-3; D possibly corresponds to TRBD2 (5 bases). This CDR3 comprises 16 residues. With 1 base removed from V and 2 bases from J, the gap between germline ends came to 14 bases. Per germline, CDR1 SGHRS and CDR2 YFSETQ.

This clone appeared many times. The CDR3 nucleotides read TGTGCCAGCAGCCCCCGACAGTCTCCGACTGAAGCTTTCTTT. Protein sequence: CASSPRQSPTEAFF. The genes are TRBV7-9 and TRBJ1-1, with D possibly being TRBD1 (5 bases). This CDR3 is 14 amino acids long. Trimming removed 5 bases at V and 5 bases at J, with 15 bases between. Per germline, CDR1 SEHNR and CDR2 FQNEAQ (reference sequence).

This clone was detected many times. The V call is TRBV6-4, the J call TRBJ2-2; D remains ambiguous. The germline CDR1 and CDR2 sequences are MRHNA and SNTAGT. V lost 0 bases, J lost 6 bases, and 11 bases lay in between. The CDR3 is 15 amino acids. The CDR3 is CASSDSIGLAGELFF. The CDR3 DNA reads as TGTGCCAGCAGTGACTCGATAGGGTTGGCCGGGGAGCTGTTTTTT.

This clone was counted a few times. The chain is built from TRBV27 and TRBJ2-2, with TRBD1 matching over 11 bases. CDR3 size: 16 residues. Germline assignment: CDR1 MNHEY and CDR2 SMNVEV (reference sequence). V lost 4 bases, J lost 4 bases, and 5 bases stayed unmatched. CDR3 amino acids: CASSWGDRGITGELFF. CDR3 coding DNA: TGTGCCAGCAGTTGGGGGGACAGGGGGATCACCGGGGAGCTGTTTTTT.

This clone was found many times. The CDR3 coding sequence is TGTGCCAGCAGCCAAGATCTGACAGAAGTCTACGAGCAGTACTTC. Its translation: CASSQDLTEVYEQYF. The chain joins TRBV4-2 to TRBJ2-7, with D possibly TRBD1 on 5 matching bases. Germline V lookup: CDR1 LGHNA, CDR2 YNFKEQ. The V end was cut by 0 bases, the J end by 3 bases, with 12 bases between. CDR3 length: 15 amino acids.

This clone was counted at least ten times. The V and J genes are TRBV6-6 and TRBJ1-1; 7 bases map to TRBD1. This CDR3 has 14 residues. The V segment lost 2 bases and the J segment 4 bases; nucleotides outside the gene matches: 4. The germline V gene encodes CDR1 MNHNY and CDR2 SVGAGI (reference sequence). This CDR3 reads CASSYDRVGTEAFF. The CDR3 region has the DNA TGTGCCAGCAGTTACGACAGGGTGGGCACTGAAGCTTTCTTT.

Only a few counts were recorded for this clone. The J gene is TRBJ2-2, the V gene TRBV5-5, with D tentatively TRBD1 (5 bases). This CDR3 spans 14 amino acids. Between the trimmed V and J ends, which lost 4 bases and 7 bases, there was a span of 14 bases. CDR1 and CDR2 (germline): SGHKS, YYEKEE (reference sequence). CDR3 sequence (DNA): TGTGCCAGCAGCATCCAGGGTTGGGGCGGGGAGCTGTTTTTT. Translation gives CASSIQGWGGELFF.

This clone occurred many times. Here the CDR3 DNA reads TGTGCCAGCAGTTACTTCCACCGGGACAGCCTCTATGGCTACACCTTC. This sequence encodes CASSYFHRDSLYGYTF. The gene calls are TRBV6-2 or TRBV6-3 and TRBJ1-2, with TRBD1 identical over 7 bases. Looked up from germline, CDR1 is MNHEY and CDR2 is SVGEGT. Germline trimming cut 1 base from V and 4 bases from J; bases unmatched to any gene: 9. The CDR3 is 16 residues long.

This clone was observed many times. The rearrangement joins TRBV28 to TRBJ2-3; TRBD1 aligns across 7 bases. Trimming cost V 8 bases and J 7 bases; bases outside gene matches: 6. The germline gives CDR1 MDHEN, CDR2 SYDVKM. The CDR3 length is 12 residues. CDR3 in DNA: TGTGCCAGCGCTGTCAGGGGGAATACGCAGTATTTT. This codes for CASAVRGNTQYF.